Below, 11 T cell receptor beta chains from the same sample are listed, as sequenced in a study of blood T cells in healthy people across ages. Alongside a J-beta primer mix, a sample-barcoded 5' primer served in a second PCR lasting roughly 7 to 12 cycles. TCRdb ran MiXCR on the 5' RACE reads and lists one entry per CDR3 protein. The table lists some 1.4 million distinct CDR3 sequences, approximately 38% of them singletons. The material sequenced was blood. These receptors were collected from a woman between 18 and 29 years old in good health.

J is TRBJ2-7 and V is TRBV20-1; TRBD2 matches 9 bases. CDR3 length: 14 amino acids. Germline V CDR1 and CDR2: DFQATT, SNEGSKA (reference sequence). The CDR3 spells CRAALAGGSNILYF. The CDR3 nucleotides read TGCAGGGCTGCTCTGGCGGGGGGGTCTAACATTCTGTACTTC.

This clonotype has more than one count but fewer than ten. CDR3 sequence reads: CASSGQGVNEQFF. In DNA, the CDR3 is TGTGCCAGCAGTGGACAGGGGGTTAATGAGCAGTTCTTC. The V gene is TRBV2, the J gene TRBJ2-1, with 9 bases that match TRBD1. The CDR3 is made up of 13 amino acids. The germline V gene has CDR1 SNHLY and CDR2 FYNNEI. V lost 4 bases, J lost 7 bases, and 2 bases stayed unmatched. Full variable domain (outside the CDR3, taken from reference TRBV2 and TRBJ2-1): EPEVTQTPSHQVTQMGQEVILRCVPISNHLYFYWYRQILGQKVEFLVSFYNNEISEKSEIFDDQFSVERPDGSNFTLKIRSTKLEDSAMYFCASSGQGVNEQFFGPGTRLTVL.

The V call is TRBV6-1, the J call TRBJ1-2; no clear D gene. Germline CDR1 reads MNHNS; CDR2 reads SASEGT. This CDR3 is 11 amino acids long. In DNA, the CDR3 is TGTCTAGGTGGCGGGCCCTATGGCTACACCTTC. This translates into CLGGGPYGYTF.

This clonotype was observed a handful of times. The J gene is TRBJ2-3, the V gene TRBV24-1; no firm D call. This CDR3 region has 15 residues. Trimming left V 4 bases short and J 1 base short, with 11 bases between. CDR1 is KGHDR, CDR2 SFDVKD, per germline. Here the CDR3 reads CATSDKFYGTDTQYF. CDR3 nucleotides: TGTGCCACCAGTGACAAGTTCTACGGCACAGATACGCAGTATTTT.

This clonotype was seen only a few times. The chain joins TRBV10-3 to TRBJ2-1, with TRBD2 matching 8 bases. CDR1 is ENHRY, CDR2 SYGVKD, per germline. The V and J ends lost 3 bases and 9 bases, in that order; junction bases with no gene match: 1. CDR3 length equals 12 residues. The CDR3 sequence is CAISETSGEQFF. The CDR3 DNA is TGTGCCATCAGTGAAACTAGCGGTGAGCAGTTCTTC.

The chain is built from TRBV18 and TRBJ1-1; 9 bases agree with TRBD1. The V gene end was trimmed by 5 bases and the J gene end by 5 bases; junction bases not matched to a gene: 6. CDR3 size: 14 residues. Germline V lookup: CDR1 KGHSH, CDR2 LQKENI. The CDR3 bases are TGTGCCAGCTCAGAGGGACAGGGAGAGACTGAAGCTTTCTTT. It codes for CASSEGQGETEAFF.

The genes are TRBV6-1 and TRBJ1-1; possible D gene TRBD1, 6 bases. The CDR3 loop spans 14 amino acids. Trimming took 4 bases from V and 4 from J, leaving 13 bases between them. Germline-derived CDR1 and CDR2 are MNHNS and SASEGT. This CDR3 reads CASSGYTGSTEAFF. The CDR3 nucleotides are TGTGCCAGCAGTGGATATACAGGGTCCACTGAAGCTTTCTTT.

V is TRBV7-9 and J is TRBJ2-2, with D uncertain. Per the germline V gene, CDR1 is SEHNR and CDR2 is FQNEAQ (reference sequence). The length of the CDR3 is 13 residues. Trimming shortened V by 2 bases and J by 4 bases, and 5 bases separated the two germline ends. This chain's CDR3 is CASSLQTTGELFF. CDR3 in DNA: TGTGCCAGCAGCTTACAGACCACCGGGGAGCTGTTTTTT.

The chain combines TRBV18 with TRBJ1-2, with D perhaps TRBD1 (6 bases). The CDR3 has 15 residues. Germline-derived CDR1 and CDR2 are KGHSH and LQKENI. V gave up 4 bases and J gave up 0 bases, with 12 bases separating them. CDR3 nucleotide sequence: TGTGCCAGCTCACTCGGGACACCTTCTAACTATGGCTACACCTTC. Its protein product is CASSLGTPSNYGYTF. Looking up the rest from reference TRBV18 and TRBJ1-2 gives the full variable domain: NAGVMQNPRHLVRRRGQEARLRCSPMKGHSHVYWYRQLPEEGLKFMVYLQKENIIDESGMPKERFSAEFPKEGPSILRIQQVVRGDSAAYFCASSLGTPSNYGYTFGSGTRLTVV.

This sequence joins TRBV29-1 and TRBJ2-4; D is undetermined. The CDR3 extends over 12 amino acids. V was shortened by 3 bases and J by 4 bases, with 7 bases between the two germline ends. Looked up from germline, CDR1 is SQVTM and CDR2 is ANQGSEA. CDR3 residues: CSVEGSKNIQYF. DNA of the CDR3: TGCAGCGTTGAGGGCAGTAAAAACATTCAGTACTTC.

This clonotype was seen once. The rearrangement links TRBV5-1 to TRBJ1-2, with D tentatively TRBD1 (5 bases). V shed 0 bases and J shed 10 bases, with 19 bases lying between them. Germline-derived CDR1 and CDR2 are SGHRS and YFSETQ. The CDR3 totals 15 residues. Here the CDR3 reads CASSLVGGDHRFYTF. DNA for the CDR3: TGCGCCAGCAGCTTGGTGGGGGGGGATCATCGGTTCTACACCTTC.